This T cell receptor (beta chain) is from a study of monozygotic twins with inflammatory bowel disease. Looked up from germline, CDR1 is SGHTA and CDR2 is FQGNSA. The CDR3 covers 16 residues. Following a re-call of the 5' RACE reads, TCRdb has one entry per CDR3 protein and lacks DNA. The sample holds roughly 300,000 distinct CDR3 sequences. The specimen was blood. The sequence was collected from a human donor with ulcerative colitis or Crohn's disease, or a healthy co-twin of an affected twin (not recorded which). The chain links TRBV7-2 to TRBJ1-3. CDR3 region: CASSLLRESSGNTIYF.